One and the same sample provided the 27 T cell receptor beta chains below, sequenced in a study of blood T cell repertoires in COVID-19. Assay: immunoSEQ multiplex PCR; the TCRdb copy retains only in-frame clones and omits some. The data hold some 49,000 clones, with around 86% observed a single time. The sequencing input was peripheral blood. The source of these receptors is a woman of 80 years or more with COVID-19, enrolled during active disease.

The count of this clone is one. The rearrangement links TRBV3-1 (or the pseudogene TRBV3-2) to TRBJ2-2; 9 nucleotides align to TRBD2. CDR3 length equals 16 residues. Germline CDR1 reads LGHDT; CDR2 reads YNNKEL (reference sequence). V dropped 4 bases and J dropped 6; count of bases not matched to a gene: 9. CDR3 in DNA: TGTGCCAGCAGCCTATCGTCTAGCGGGACCTCCGGGGAGCTGTTTTTT. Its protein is CASSLSSSGTSGELFF.

CDR3 DNA: TGTGCCAGCAGCCAATGGACTAGCGGGAGTGGCGATGAGCAGTTCTTC. It yields the protein CASSQWTSGSGDEQFF. The V gene is TRBV14, the J gene TRBJ2-1, with TRBD2 matching 13 bases. Germline values: CDR1 SGHDN, CDR2 FVKESK. The CDR3 is 16 amino acids. The junction had 6 bases not matched to a gene; V was cut back by 2 bases and J by 8 bases.

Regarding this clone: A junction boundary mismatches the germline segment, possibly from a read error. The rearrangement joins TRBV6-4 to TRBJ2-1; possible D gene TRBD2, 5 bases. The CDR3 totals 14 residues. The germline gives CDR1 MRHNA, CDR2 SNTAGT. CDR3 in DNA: TGTGCCAGCAGTCCAGCGGACTCCCACAATGAGCAGTTCTTC. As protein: CASSPADSHNEQFF.

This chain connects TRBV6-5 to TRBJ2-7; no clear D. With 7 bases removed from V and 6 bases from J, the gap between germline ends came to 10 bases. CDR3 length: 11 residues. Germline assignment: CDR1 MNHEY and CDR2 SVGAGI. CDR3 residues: CASNHGAEQYF. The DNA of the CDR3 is TGTGCCAGCAACCACGGAGCCGAGCAGTACTTC.

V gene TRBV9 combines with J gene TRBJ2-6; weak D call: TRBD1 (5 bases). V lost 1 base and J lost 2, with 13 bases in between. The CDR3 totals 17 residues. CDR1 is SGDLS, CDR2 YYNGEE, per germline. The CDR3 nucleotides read TGTGCCAGCAGCGTACCCCAGGGTCTGACTGGGGCCAACGTCCTGACTTTC. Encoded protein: CASSVPQGLTGANVLTF.

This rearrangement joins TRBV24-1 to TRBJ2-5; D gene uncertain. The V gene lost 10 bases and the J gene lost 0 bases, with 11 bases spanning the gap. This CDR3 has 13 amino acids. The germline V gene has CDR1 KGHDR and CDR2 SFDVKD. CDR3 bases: TGTGCCACGAGTCCCTCGTACCAAGAGACCCAGTACTTC. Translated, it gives CATSPSYQETQYF.

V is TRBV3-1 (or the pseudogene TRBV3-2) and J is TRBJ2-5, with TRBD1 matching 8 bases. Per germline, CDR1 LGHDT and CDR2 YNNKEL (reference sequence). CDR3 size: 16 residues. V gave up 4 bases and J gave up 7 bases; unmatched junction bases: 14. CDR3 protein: CASSPGRDRTRGTQYF. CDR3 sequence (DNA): TGTGCCAGCAGCCCCGGCCGGGACAGGACAAGGGGGACCCAGTACTTC.

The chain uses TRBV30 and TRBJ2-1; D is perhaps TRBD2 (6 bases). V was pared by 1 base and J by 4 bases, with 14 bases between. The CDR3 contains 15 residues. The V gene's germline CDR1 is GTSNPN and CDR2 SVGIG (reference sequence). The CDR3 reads CAWSGDSRSYNEQFF. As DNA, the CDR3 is TGTGCCTGGAGTGGGGACTCCCGATCTTACAATGAGCAGTTCTTC.

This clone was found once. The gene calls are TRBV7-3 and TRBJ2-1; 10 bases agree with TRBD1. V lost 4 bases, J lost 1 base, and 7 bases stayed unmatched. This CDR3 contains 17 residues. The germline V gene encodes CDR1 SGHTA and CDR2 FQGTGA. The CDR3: CASSSLGQGVSYNEQFF. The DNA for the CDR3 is TGTGCCAGCAGCTCCCTCGGACAGGGGGTTTCCTACAATGAGCAGTTCTTC.

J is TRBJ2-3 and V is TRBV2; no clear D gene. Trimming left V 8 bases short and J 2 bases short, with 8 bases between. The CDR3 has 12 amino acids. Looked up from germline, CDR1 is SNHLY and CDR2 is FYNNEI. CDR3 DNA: TGTGCCAGCCAGGTCTTCACAGATACGCAGTATTTT. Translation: CASQVFTDTQYF.

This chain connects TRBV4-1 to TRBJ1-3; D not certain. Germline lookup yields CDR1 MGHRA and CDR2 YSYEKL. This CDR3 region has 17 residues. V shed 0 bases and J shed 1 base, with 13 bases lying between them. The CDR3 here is CASSQDTLRTSGNTIYF. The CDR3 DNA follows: TGCGCCAGCAGCCAAGATACCCTCCGGACTTCTGGAAACACCATATATTTT.

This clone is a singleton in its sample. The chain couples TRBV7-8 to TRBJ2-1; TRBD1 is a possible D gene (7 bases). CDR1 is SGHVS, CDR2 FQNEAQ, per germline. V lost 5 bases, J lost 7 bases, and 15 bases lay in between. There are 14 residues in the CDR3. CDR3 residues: CASSPEQGRNEQFF. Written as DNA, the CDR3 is TGTGCCAGCAGCCCGGAACAGGGGAGGAATGAGCAGTTCTTC.

The CDR3 loop is CASSGMGTDTQYF. DNA of the CDR3: TGTGCCAGTAGCGGGATGGGCACAGATACGCAGTATTTT. The J gene is TRBJ2-3, the V gene TRBV19, with D maybe TRBD2 (5 bases). V lost 6 bases and J lost 1, with 8 bases in between. Germline CDR1 LNHDA, CDR2 SQIVND (reference sequence). The CDR3 runs to 13 residues.

DNA of the CDR3: TGTGCCAGCAGTGTAACAGAACTCTATGGCTACACCTTC. It translates to CASSVTELYGYTF. The rearrangement joins TRBV25-1 to TRBJ1-2; no reliable D call. This CDR3 contains 13 residues. Deletions cut 4 bases from V and 4 bases from J, with 10 bases between. The germline gives CDR1 MGHDK, CDR2 SYGVNS.

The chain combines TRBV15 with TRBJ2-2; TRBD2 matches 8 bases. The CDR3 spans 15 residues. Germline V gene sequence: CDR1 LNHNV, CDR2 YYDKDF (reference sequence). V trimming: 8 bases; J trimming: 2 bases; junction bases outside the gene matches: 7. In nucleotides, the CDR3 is TGTGCCACCGGGGCGGGAGGATCCAACACCGGGGAGCTGTTTTTT. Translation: CATGAGGSNTGELFF.

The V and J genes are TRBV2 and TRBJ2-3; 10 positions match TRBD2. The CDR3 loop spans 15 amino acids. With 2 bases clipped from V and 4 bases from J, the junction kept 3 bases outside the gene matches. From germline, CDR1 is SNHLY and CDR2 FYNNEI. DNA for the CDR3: TGTGCCAGCAGTGAATTACTAGCGGGACCAGATACGCAGTATTTT. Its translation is CASSELLAGPDTQYF. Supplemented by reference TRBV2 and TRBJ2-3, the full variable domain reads EPEVTQTPSHQVTQMGQEVILRCVPISNHLYFYWYRQILGQKVEFLVSFYNNEISEKSEIFDDQFSVERPDGSNFTLKIRSTKLEDSAMYFCASSELLAGPDTQYFGPGTRLTVL.

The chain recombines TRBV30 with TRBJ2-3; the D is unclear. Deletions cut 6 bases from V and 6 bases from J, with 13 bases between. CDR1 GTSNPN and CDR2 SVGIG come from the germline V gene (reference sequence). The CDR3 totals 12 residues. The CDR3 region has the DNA TGTGCCTGTAGCCTACTGGCTGATACGCAGTATTTT. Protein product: CACSLLADTQYF.

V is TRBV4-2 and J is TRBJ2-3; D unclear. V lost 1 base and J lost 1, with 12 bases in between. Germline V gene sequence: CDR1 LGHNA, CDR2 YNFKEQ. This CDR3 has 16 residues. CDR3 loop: CASSQAMARGTDTQYF. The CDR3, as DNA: TGTGCCAGCAGCCAAGCAATGGCTAGAGGCACAGATACGCAGTATTTT.

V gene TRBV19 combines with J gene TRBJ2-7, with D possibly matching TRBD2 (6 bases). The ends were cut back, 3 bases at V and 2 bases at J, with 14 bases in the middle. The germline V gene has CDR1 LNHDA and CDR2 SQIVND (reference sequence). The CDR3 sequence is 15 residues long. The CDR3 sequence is CASSIALATTYEQYF. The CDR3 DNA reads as TGTGCCAGTAGTATCGCCCTAGCGACGACCTACGAGCAGTACTTC.

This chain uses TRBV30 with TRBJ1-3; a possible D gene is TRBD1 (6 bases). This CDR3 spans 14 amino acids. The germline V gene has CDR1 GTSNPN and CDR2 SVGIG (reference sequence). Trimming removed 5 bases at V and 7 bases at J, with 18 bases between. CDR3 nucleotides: TGTGCCTGGGCGAGTCCCGGGGGGCCGAACACCATATATTTT. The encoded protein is CAWASPGGPNTIYF.

The CDR3 sequence: CASSFPVGGIGTGELFF. In nucleotides, the CDR3 is TGCGCCAGCAGCTTCCCCGTTGGGGGGATCGGGACCGGGGAGCTGTTTTTT. This rearrangement joins TRBV4-1 to TRBJ2-2; D is perhaps TRBD2 (6 bases). CDR3 length equals 17 residues. CDR1 is MGHRA, CDR2 YSYEKL, per germline. V was pared by 5 bases and J by 5 bases, with 21 bases between.

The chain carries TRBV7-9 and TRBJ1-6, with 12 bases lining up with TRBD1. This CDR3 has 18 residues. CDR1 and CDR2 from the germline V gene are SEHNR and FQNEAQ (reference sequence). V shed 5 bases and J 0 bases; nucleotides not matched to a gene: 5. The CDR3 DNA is TGTGCCAGCAGCCCTGGGACAGGGGGCCTCTCCTATAATTCACCCCTCCACTTT. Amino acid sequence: CASSPGTGGLSYNSPLHF.

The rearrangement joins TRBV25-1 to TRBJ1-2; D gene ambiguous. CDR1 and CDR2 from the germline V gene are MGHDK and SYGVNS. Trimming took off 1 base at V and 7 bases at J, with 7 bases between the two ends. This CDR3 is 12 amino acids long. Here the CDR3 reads CASSEWEGGYTF. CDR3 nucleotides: TGTGCCAGCAGTGAATGGGAGGGTGGCTACACCTTC.

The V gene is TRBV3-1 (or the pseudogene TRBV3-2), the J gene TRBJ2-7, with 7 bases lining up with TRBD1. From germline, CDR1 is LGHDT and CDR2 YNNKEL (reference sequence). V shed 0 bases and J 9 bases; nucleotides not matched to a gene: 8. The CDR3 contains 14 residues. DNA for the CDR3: TGTGCCAGCAGCCAAGATCTTATAGGGGGCCTGCAGTACTTC. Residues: CASSQDLIGGLQYF.

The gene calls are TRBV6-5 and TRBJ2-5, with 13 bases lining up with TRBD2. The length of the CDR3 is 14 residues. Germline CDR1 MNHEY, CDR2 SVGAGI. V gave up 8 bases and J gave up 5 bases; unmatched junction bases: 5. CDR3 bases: TGTGCCAGCGGGGGACTAGCGGGAATGGAGACCCAGTACTTC. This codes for CASGGLAGMETQYF.

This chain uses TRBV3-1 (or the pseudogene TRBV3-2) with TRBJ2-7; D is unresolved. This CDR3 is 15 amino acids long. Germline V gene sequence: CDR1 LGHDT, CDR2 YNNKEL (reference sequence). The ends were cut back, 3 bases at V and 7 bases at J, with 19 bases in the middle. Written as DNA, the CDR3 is TGTGCCAGCAGCCATTTCACCACGAGCGCCGGGGAGCAGTACTTC. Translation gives CASSHFTTSAGEQYF.

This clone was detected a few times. The CDR3 here is CASSPGLSYEQYF. The CDR3 nucleotides are TGTGCCAGCAGCCCAGGACTCTCCTACGAGCAGTACTTC. The V call is TRBV25-1, the J call TRBJ2-7; D is possibly TRBD2 (5 bases). Trimming stripped 6 bases from V and 0 bases from J, with 9 bases between. The CDR3 contains 13 residues. Germline V lookup: CDR1 MGHDK, CDR2 SYGVNS.